The clone carrying this T cell receptor (beta chain) was detected only a few times. Its antigen is unknown. The entry originates in a study of vaccination and CD4 T cells after COVID-19. Regarding the study as a whole: A nonsignificant median increase from about 20 to 38 SARS-CoV-2-reactive clonotypes was observed.

Scientists ran DNA taken from cultured CD4+ T cells through the Oncomine TCR Beta short-read assay for sequencing. TCRdb itself ran the PCR reads through MiXCR, one entry per CDR3 protein. In the table there are 8,000 to 10,000 distinct CDR3 sequences, more than 35% of which are singletons. This CDR3 contains 14 residues. Germline CDR1 is MNHEY and CDR2 is SVGAGI. V lost 2 bases, J lost 2 bases, and 7 bases lay in between. Treatment defined: 10-day PBMC culture with coronavirus spike peptide pools or control peptides (ViraFEST assay). This sequence was found in a human donor who had recovered from COVID-19. Sequencing used CD4+ T cells from blood, cultured in vitro. The rearrangement uses TRBV6-5 and TRBJ1-5, with a possible D match to TRBD1 (5 bases). The CDR3 DNA follows: TGTGCCAGCAGTTACAGGGACGGCAATCAGCCCCAGCATTTT. It specifies CASSYRDGNQPQHF.